The sequence of this T cell receptor (beta chain) was determined in a study of OX40 agonist ivuxolimab in advanced cancers. Study-wide background: Dosing consisted of intravenous ivuxolimab at 0.01 to 10 mg/kg every 2 weeks. Past anti-PD-1, anti-PD-L1 or anti-CTLA-4 therapy was accepted, and roughly 37% had received some.

Overall study results and limits: At doses 0.1 to 3.0 mg/kg, CD4+ and CD8+ clones expanded.

J gave up 0 bases and V 5 bases, and 5 bases lay outside the gene matches. CDR3 size: 16 residues. Germline loops: CDR1 MNHEY, CDR2 SMNVEV (reference sequence). This clone is a singleton in its sample. The antigen is unknown. Assay: immunoSEQ multiplex PCR; the TCRdb copy retains only in-frame clones and omits some. The sample shows under 25,000 clones, under 90% of them seen only once. Autoimmune disease history or systemic immunosuppression disqualified patients. The chain employs TRBV27 and TRBJ1-5; 9 nucleotides line up with TRBD1. Sequences were derived from CD4+ or CD8+ T cells sorted from blood, sampled in a trial of the OX40 agonist ivuxolimab. This receptor was obtained from an adult with an advanced solid tumor such as melanoma, head and neck, liver or kidney cancer. In DNA form, the CDR3 reads TGTGCCAGCAGTCCCGGGACAGGGATTAGCAATCAGCCCCAGCATTTT. This gives the protein CASSPGTGISNQPQHF.